What follows describes a single TCR beta chain. The data derive from a study of blood T cell repertoires in COVID-19. In the study overall: T cells, B-cell-depleted T cells, or PBMCs provided the cDNA or gDNA that served as material.

The germline CDR1 and CDR2 sequences are KGHDR and SFDVKD. CDR3 size: 16 residues. V was trimmed by 3 bases and J by 0 bases, leaving 11 bases between them. Profiling relied on immunoSEQ multiplex PCR, and the TCRdb table lists in-frame clones only, not all of them. The sample consists of some 140,000 clones, roughly 78% of them appearing once. What was sequenced was peripheral blood. The sequence was obtained from a man older than 75 with acute or convalescent COVID-19. The chain combines TRBV24-1 with TRBJ2-1; D remains unclear. CDR3 residues: CATSDATLNSYNEQFF. The CDR3 coding sequence is TGTGCCACCAGTGATGCAACTCTCAACTCCTACAATGAGCAGTTCTTC.